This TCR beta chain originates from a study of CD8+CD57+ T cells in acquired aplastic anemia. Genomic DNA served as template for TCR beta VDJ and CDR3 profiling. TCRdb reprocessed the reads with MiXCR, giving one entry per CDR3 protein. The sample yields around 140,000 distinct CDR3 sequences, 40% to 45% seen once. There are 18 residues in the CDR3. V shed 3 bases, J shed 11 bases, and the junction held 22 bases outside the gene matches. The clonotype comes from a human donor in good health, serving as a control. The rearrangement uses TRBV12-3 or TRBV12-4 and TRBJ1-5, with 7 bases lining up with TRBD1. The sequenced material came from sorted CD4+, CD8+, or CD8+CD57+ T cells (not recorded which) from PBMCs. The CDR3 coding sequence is TGTGCCAGCAGTTTGATTCCACTTGACAGGGAACGGCGATCAGCCCAGCATTTT. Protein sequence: CASSLIPLDRERRSAQHF.